This entry is about one T cell receptor beta chain. Its antigen remains unidentified. TCRdb redid the calling of the reads with MiXCR, one entry per CDR3 protein. The profile shows fewer than 900,000 distinct CDR3 sequences, roughly 28% of them singletons. The data derive from a study of T cell repertoires in cytomegalovirus infection. Whole-study context: It was recently identified HLA-C-restricted and well-studied HLA-B-restricted CMV epitopes that the study used.

The CDR3 loop spans 12 amino acids. J was trimmed by 10 bases and V by 10 bases; bases with no gene match: 8. Germline CDR1 and CDR2: SEHNR and FQNEAQ (reference sequence). The receptor comes from a human donor in good health (CMV status not recorded). Some clones in this sample may be carry-over from other donors' samples. The material sequenced was cultured CD8+ T cells from PBMCs, taken from culture after CMV antigen stimulation. The chain employs TRBV7-9 and TRBJ2-1; TRBD2 matches 9 bases. CDR3 DNA sequence: TGTGCCACAAGCGGGACTAGCAGCGAGCAGTTCTTC. It translates to CATSGTSSEQFF.